These T cell receptor beta chains were read from a single sample in a study of blood T cell repertoires in COVID-19. The table came from immunoSEQ multiplex PCR; TCRdb's copy has only in-frame clones and leaves some out. This sample has about 69,000 clones, with less than 85% found just once. Sequenced: peripheral blood. The receptors were sampled from a man between 45 and 60 years old with COVID-19, enrolled during active disease. Each CDR3 is given without its conserved first and last residue. Size is omitted from some rows. Given values are once, few, many or a class for expanded clones.

v_call: TRBV21-1
clone_size: -
j_call: TRBJ1-6
cdr3_aa: ATELTGPGH

v_call: TRBV30
clone_size: -
j_call: TRBJ2-2
cdr3_aa: AWQALNTGELF

v_call: TRBV6-5
clone_size: -
j_call: TRBJ2-1
cdr3_aa: AVRPTNEDEQF

v_call: TRBV27
clone_size: few
j_call: TRBJ1-5
cdr3_aa: ASSLSPGLGNQPQH

v_call: TRBV6-5
clone_size: -
j_call: TRBJ1-2
cdr3_aa: ASRKTGGFYGYT

v_call: TRBV18
clone_size: -
j_call: TRBJ2-3
cdr3_aa: ASSPMGLGGPDTQY

v_call: TRBV6-6
clone_size: -
j_call: TRBJ1-6
cdr3_aa: ASLWAKDNSPLH

v_call: TRBV9
clone_size: -
j_call: TRBJ2-2
cdr3_aa: ASSLLAGELF

v_call: TRBV6-4
clone_size: -
j_call: TRBJ2-1
cdr3_aa: ASSDGQSSYNEQF

v_call: TRBV3-1/TRBV3-2
clone_size: -
j_call: TRBJ1-4
cdr3_aa: ASSQEIAGYNEKLF

v_call: TRBV19
clone_size: few
j_call: TRBJ2-7
cdr3_aa: ASSIGPGQGSYEQY

v_call: TRBV24-1
clone_size: -
j_call: TRBJ2-3
cdr3_aa: ATSDPAGTDTQY

v_call: TRBV11-2
clone_size: -
j_call: TRBJ1-5
cdr3_aa: ASSYGTGGRSNQPQH

v_call: TRBV3-1/TRBV3-2
clone_size: -
j_call: TRBJ1-1
cdr3_aa: ASSQVSPGTGARVAEAF

v_call: TRBV5-6
clone_size: few
j_call: TRBJ1-5
cdr3_aa: ASSIEGQGAQH

v_call: TRBV6-5
clone_size: -
j_call: TRBJ2-2
cdr3_aa: ASSYQYSPGELF

v_call: TRBV13
clone_size: -
j_call: TRBJ1-1
cdr3_aa: ASSLEYNRQNEAF

v_call: TRBV5-1
clone_size: -
j_call: TRBJ2-1
cdr3_aa: ASSGTSGGASNEQF

v_call: TRBV7-2
clone_size: -
j_call: TRBJ1-1
cdr3_aa: ASSTDRVYSEAF

v_call: TRBV12-3/TRBV12-4
clone_size: -
j_call: TRBJ1-1
cdr3_aa: ASRLGEYAEAF

v_call: TRBV11-3
clone_size: -
j_call: TRBJ2-7
cdr3_aa: ASSRDRVSEQY

v_call: TRBV13
clone_size: -
j_call: TRBJ1-1
cdr3_aa: ASSLGSRATEAF

v_call: TRBV29-1
clone_size: once
j_call: TRBJ1-1
cdr3_aa: SAEGYANTEAF

v_call: TRBV3-1/TRBV3-2
clone_size: -
j_call: TRBJ2-7
cdr3_aa: ASSAPGQGDHEQY

v_call: TRBV9
clone_size: -
j_call: TRBJ2-1
cdr3_aa: ASSVDWTSGYNEQF

v_call: TRBV27
clone_size: once
j_call: TRBJ1-2
cdr3_aa: ASRDWNYGYT

v_call: TRBV5-4
clone_size: -
j_call: TRBJ1-1
cdr3_aa: ASSFVGANTEAF

v_call: TRBV7-9
clone_size: -
j_call: TRBJ2-7
cdr3_aa: ASSPKGAYEQY

v_call: TRBV19
clone_size: -
j_call: TRBJ1-4
cdr3_aa: ASSMATGPNEKLF

v_call: TRBV5-4
clone_size: -
j_call: TRBJ2-7
cdr3_aa: ASSSRLGYRYYEQY

v_call: TRBV10-2
clone_size: -
j_call: TRBJ1-3
cdr3_aa: ASRDRGSGNTIY

v_call: TRBV6-5
clone_size: -
j_call: TRBJ1-1
cdr3_aa: ASSIRGQTEAF

v_call: TRBV28
clone_size: once
j_call: TRBJ1-1
cdr3_aa: ATEGQGRSF

v_call: TRBV7-3
clone_size: -
j_call: TRBJ2-3
cdr3_aa: ASSPRQGADTQY

v_call: TRBV19
clone_size: -
j_call: TRBJ2-7
cdr3_aa: ASSPTRAGEQY

v_call: TRBV9
clone_size: -
j_call: TRBJ1-2
cdr3_aa: ASSVGGGGNYGYT

v_call: TRBV6-4
clone_size: -
j_call: TRBJ2-7
cdr3_aa: ASSGWAASYEQY

v_call: TRBV4-3
clone_size: few
j_call: TRBJ2-3
cdr3_aa: ASSLEGTGGTDTQY

v_call: TRBV5-6
clone_size: -
j_call: TRBJ1-5
cdr3_aa: ASSTYEEQPQH

v_call: TRBV19
clone_size: -
j_call: TRBJ2-3
cdr3_aa: ASSMGTDAQLMLDTQY

v_call: TRBV5-6
clone_size: -
j_call: TRBJ1-1
cdr3_aa: ASSPDRANTEAF

v_call: TRBV20-1
clone_size: -
j_call: TRBJ2-5
cdr3_aa: SARRGETQY

v_call: TRBV19
clone_size: -
j_call: TRBJ1-5
cdr3_aa: ASSVPIFRSRGQPQH

v_call: TRBV30
clone_size: -
j_call: TRBJ2-7
cdr3_aa: ACEGGSSYEQY

v_call: TRBV3-1/TRBV3-2
clone_size: -
j_call: TRBJ2-3
cdr3_aa: ASSQVVRGGTDTQY

v_call: TRBV3-1/TRBV3-2
clone_size: -
j_call: TRBJ2-1
cdr3_aa: ASSQQGQSYNEQF

v_call: TRBV19
clone_size: -
j_call: TRBJ2-2
cdr3_aa: ASSFRQGNKRTGELF

v_call: TRBV7-8
clone_size: -
j_call: TRBJ2-4
cdr3_aa: ASSQHRTGTKNIQY

v_call: TRBV4-3
clone_size: -
j_call: TRBJ2-2
cdr3_aa: ASSQGGQRNTGELF

v_call: TRBV4-2
clone_size: -
j_call: TRBJ2-7
cdr3_aa: ASSPTRGQLYEQY

v_call: TRBV3-1/TRBV3-2
clone_size: -
j_call: TRBJ1-6
cdr3_aa: ASSTTTGVDSPLH

v_call: TRBV4-1
clone_size: -
j_call: TRBJ2-1
cdr3_aa: ASSQDWSGLLEQF

v_call: TRBV19
clone_size: -
j_call: TRBJ1-2
cdr3_aa: ASSILEGYGYT